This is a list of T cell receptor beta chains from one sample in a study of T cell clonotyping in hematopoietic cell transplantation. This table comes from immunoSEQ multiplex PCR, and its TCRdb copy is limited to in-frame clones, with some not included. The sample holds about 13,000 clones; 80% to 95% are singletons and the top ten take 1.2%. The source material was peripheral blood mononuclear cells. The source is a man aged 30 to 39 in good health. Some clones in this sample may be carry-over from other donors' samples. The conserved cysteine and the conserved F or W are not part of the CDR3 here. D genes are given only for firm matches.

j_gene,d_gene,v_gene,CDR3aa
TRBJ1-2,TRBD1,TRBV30,AWSVTGAPRGGYT
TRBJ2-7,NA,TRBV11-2,ASSLVSKPYEQY
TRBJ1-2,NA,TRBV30,AFAGSWFYGYT
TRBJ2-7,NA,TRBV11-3,ASSLATDRVSGAYEQY
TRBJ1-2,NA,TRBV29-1,SVEDRGGYGYT
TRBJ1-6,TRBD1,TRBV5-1,ASSLDGTGGSPLH
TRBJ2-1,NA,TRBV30,AWRDPRDYNEQF
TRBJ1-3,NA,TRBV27,ASSFPPQPSGNTIY
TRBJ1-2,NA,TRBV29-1,SVDSGDYGYT
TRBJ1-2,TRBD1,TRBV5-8,ASSFPGGNYGYT
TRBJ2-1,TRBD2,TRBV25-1,ASRPGLADQQF
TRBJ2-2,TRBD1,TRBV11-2,ASSLRTGRLELF
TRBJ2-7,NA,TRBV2,ASSEARDYEQY
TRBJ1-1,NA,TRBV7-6,ASSPSGPSRGNTEAF
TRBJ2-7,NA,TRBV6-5,ASSYDGHYEQY
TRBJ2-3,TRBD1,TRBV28,ASSAPGGRGADTQY
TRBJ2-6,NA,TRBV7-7,ASSSPVVAGVPSGANVLT
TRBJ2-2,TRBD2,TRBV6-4,ASSLAGGDTGELF
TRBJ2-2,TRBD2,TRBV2,ASRVGGDPTGELF
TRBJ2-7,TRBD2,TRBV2,ASSESGRTYEQY
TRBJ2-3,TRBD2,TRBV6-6,ASSYGTSGSADTQY
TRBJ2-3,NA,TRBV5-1,ASSAVGGLTTDTQY
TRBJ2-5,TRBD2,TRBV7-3,ASSPYPGTSGIETQY
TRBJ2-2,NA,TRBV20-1,SASRTGELF
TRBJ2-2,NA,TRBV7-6,ASSPAGLQTTGELF
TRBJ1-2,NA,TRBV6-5,ASWPGASYGYT
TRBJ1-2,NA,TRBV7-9,ASSLVGSPNYGYT